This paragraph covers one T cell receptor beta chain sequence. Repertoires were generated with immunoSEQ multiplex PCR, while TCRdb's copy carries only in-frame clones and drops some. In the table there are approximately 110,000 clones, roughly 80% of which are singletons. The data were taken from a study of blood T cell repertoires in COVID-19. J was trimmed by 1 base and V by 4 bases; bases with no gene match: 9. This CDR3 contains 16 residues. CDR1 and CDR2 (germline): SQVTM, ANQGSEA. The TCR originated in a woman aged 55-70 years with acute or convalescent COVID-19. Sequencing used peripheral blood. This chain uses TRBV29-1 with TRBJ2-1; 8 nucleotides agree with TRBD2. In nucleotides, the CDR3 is TGCAGCGTTGCCGGGTTAGCGGGACTTTCCTACAATGAGCAGTTCTTC. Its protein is CSVAGLAGLSYNEQFF.